This T cell receptor (beta chain) was captured in a study of neurological immune-mediated disorders (dated 2019 in TCRdb). As for the study more broadly: Peripheral blood TCR-beta repertoires from patients with HTLV-I-associated myelopathy (HAM/TSP), patients with multiple sclerosis, and healthy controls were compared in the study using UMI-based sequencing. Of the 68 subjects in the cohort, about 14 were HAM/TSP patients, about 34 were multiple sclerosis patients, and some 20 were healthy controls. Longitudinal samples, technical triplicates and paired sorted CD4+ and CD8+ T-cell subsets, alongside PBMC samples, were included among the roughly 100 TCR-beta libraries. Points the paper makes about the study in general: TCR clonal expansion was highest in HAM/TSP patients and lowest in MS patients, with MS patients falling below even healthy controls. Expanded clones from different subjects shared no identical CDR3 amino acid sequences, which suggests that TCR-beta repertoires were private in all groups.

This clonotype was seen just once. The antigen it recognizes is unknown. Nothing much larger sits one base from this clone, and base qualities are not available. Weak support is all one read offers. The healthy controls were volunteers from blood banks in Maryland, USA. For the unsorted PBMC libraries, 2 million PBMCs were stored in RNAlater at -80 degrees C until RNA extraction and were used to generate the libraries. PBMCs were separated from peripheral blood using Ficoll-Hypaque density gradient centrifugation and then cryopreserved in liquid nitrogen. To synthesize cDNA, template-switch 5'RACE was performed with a primer carrying a 10-nucleotide random unique molecular identifier so that each TCR transcript was tagged. Over 170 million TCR-beta sequences, covering 15-18 subjects, were produced in each sequencing run. The RNeasy kit was used to extract total RNA. The KAPA Real-time Library Amplification kit was used to amplify TCR-beta VDJ regions with primers targeting the TCR constant region and the 5'RACE anchor. A first PCR added sample indexes and Illumina adaptors, and a second PCR then raised library yield. After Ampure bead purification, the TCR product of roughly 650 bp was size-selected on a 2% E-gel SizeSelection system. Library quality was checked on a Bioanalyzer, concentration was measured with Qubit, and libraries were quantified with the Kapa Library Quantification kit before pooling. An Illumina HiSeq 2500 was used to sequence the libraries paired-end at 2 x 150 bp. To increase sequence diversity, 25-30% phiX was spiked into each library pool. From the authors' description of their analysis: The UMI-based MiGEC pipeline processed quality-filtered reads and removed over 80% of raw TCR sequences during error correction. IMGT germline references were used for aligning VDJ genes, and each clonotype was defined as a unique CDR3 amino acid sequence together with its V-J genes. Clonal expansion, Shannon diversity, and CDR3 relatedness (CalcPairwiseDistances, ClusterSamples) were evaluated with VDJtools, and phylogenetic trees were built with CLCbio workbench. Using coefficient-of-variation modelling across technical triplicates, the study counted a clone as expanded if it had at least 8 unique UMIs. TCRdb handled the public reads itself, with Q25 trimming in fastp and clone calling in MiXCR, and kept productive beta chains. Records with the same CDR3 protein are collapsed into one entry carrying the most frequent genes and DNA. These V and J calls originate from TCRdb's pipeline instead of the authors' own analysis. The sample profile shows around 40,000 distinct CDR3 sequences; more than 9.5% of them were found once. Together, the top ten hold 1.3% of the sample.

The CDR3 spans 13 residues, from the cysteine through the phenylalanine. CDR3 DNA only is kept here, 39 bases in frame from base 1. For CDR1 and CDR2, the germline V gene (reference sequence) lists MNHEY and SMNVEV. V and J are truncated by 6 bases and 8 bases respectively, leaving an intervening sequence of 16 bases. The specimen sequenced was PBMCs. The chain uses TRBV27 and TRBJ1-2; the best D guess is TRBD1, with 5 bases matching. The receptor was derived from a female donor in good health. CDR3 reads: CASSPRGKMGYTF. The DNA is as follows: TGTGCCAGCAGCCCAAGGGGCAAAATGGGCTACACCTTC.